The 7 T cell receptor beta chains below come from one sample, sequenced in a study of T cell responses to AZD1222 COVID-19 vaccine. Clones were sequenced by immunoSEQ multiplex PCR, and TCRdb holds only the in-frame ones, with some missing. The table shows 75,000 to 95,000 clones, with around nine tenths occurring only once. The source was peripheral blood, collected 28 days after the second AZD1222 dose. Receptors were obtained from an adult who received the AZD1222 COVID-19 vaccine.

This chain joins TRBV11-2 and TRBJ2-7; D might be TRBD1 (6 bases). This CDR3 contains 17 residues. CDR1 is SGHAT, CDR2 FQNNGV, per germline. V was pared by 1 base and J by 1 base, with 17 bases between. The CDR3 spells CASSLGDQGFASYEQYF. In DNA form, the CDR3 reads TGTGCCAGCAGCTTAGGGGACCAGGGGTTCGCATCCTACGAGCAGTACTTC. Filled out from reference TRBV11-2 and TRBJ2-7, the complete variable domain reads EAGVAQSPRYKIIEKRQSVAFWCNPISGHATLYWYQQILGQGPKLLIQFQNNGVVDDSQLPKDRFSAERLKGVDSTLKIQPAKLEDSAVYLCASSLGDQGFASYEQYFGPGTRLTVT.

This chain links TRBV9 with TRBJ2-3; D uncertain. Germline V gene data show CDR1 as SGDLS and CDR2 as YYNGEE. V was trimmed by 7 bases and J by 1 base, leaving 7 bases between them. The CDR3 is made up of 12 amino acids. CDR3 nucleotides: TGTGCCAGCGGTAAAGGCACAGATACGCAGTATTTT. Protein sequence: CASGKGTDTQYF.

The CDR3 region is CATSDLGGANTGELFF. DNA for the CDR3: TGTGCCACCAGTGATTTAGGAGGGGCGAACACCGGGGAGCTGTTTTTT. The chain joins TRBV24-1 to TRBJ2-2; TRBD2 is a possible D gene (6 bases). V lost 1 base and J lost 0, with 8 bases in between. The germline V gene has CDR1 KGHDR and CDR2 SFDVKD. The length of the CDR3 is 16 residues.

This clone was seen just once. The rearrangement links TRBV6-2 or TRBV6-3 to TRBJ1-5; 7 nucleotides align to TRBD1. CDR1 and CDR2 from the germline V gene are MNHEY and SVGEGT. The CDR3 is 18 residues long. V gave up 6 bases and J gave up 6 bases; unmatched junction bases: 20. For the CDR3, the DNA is TGTGCCAGCAGGTACCCAACGGCCAACACAGGGGAGGGTCAGCCCCAGCATTTT. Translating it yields CASRYPTANTGEGQPQHF.

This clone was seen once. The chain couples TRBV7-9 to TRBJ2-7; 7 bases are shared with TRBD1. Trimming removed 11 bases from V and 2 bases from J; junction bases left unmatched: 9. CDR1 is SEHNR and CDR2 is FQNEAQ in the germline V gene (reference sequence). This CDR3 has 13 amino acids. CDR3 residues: CAVRQGVAYEQYV. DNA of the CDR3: TGTGCCGTTCGGCAGGGGGTCGCCTACGAGCAGTACGTC.

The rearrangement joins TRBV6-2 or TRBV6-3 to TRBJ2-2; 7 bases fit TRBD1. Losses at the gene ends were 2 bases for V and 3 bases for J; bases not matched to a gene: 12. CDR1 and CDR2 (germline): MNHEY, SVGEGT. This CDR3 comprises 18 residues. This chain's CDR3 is CASSYQVWGQRYTGELFF. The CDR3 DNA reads TGTGCCAGCAGTTACCAAGTATGGGGACAGCGTTACACCGGGGAGCTGTTTTTT.

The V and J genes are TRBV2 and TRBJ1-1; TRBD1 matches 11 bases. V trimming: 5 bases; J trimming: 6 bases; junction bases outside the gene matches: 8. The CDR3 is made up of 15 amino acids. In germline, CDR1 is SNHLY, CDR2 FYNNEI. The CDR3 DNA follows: TGTGCCAGCAGTAACACCGGGACAGGGGGGTCTGAAGCTTTCTTT. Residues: CASSNTGTGGSEAFF.